Listed here are 28 T cell receptor beta chains from one sample, sequenced in a study of shared clonotypes between healthy human individuals. Sequencing used immunoSEQ multiplex PCR; TCRdb keeps in-frame clones, though not all of them. The sample holds a few million clones; just over 90% are singletons and the top ten take 0.3% to 0.4%. Material: naive CD4+ T cells from PBMCs. The subset denotes: CD45RA+ positively selected. The source of these receptors is a young man in good health. Some clones in this sample may be carry-over from other donors' samples.

The rearrangement links TRBV7-2 to TRBJ2-5; 10 bases agree with TRBD2. Germline CDR1 is SGHTA and CDR2 is FQGNSA. The CDR3 covers 13 residues. V shed 5 bases and J 5 bases; nucleotides not matched to a gene: 2. As DNA, the CDR3 is TGTGCCAGCAGCCCTAGCGGGAGCGAGACCCAGTACTTC. Its translation is CASSPSGSETQYF.

Notes on this clone: Other DNA sequences in the same sample also yield this CDR3. The chain uses TRBV11-2 and TRBJ2-1; TRBD2 matches at 9 bases. This CDR3 contains 15 residues. V shed 4 bases, J shed 4 bases, and the junction held 5 bases outside the gene matches. The germline V gene encodes CDR1 SGHAT and CDR2 FQNNGV. CDR3 loop: CASSSRLAEYNEQFF. The CDR3 DNA sequence: TGTGCCAGCAGCTCACGACTAGCGGAGTACAATGAGCAGTTCTTC.

The CDR3 reads CASSPSMGQPNTGELFF. CDR3 sequence (DNA): TGTGCCAGCTCACCATCCATGGGACAGCCGAACACCGGGGAGCTGTTTTTT. This chain connects TRBV18 to TRBJ2-2; TRBD1 agrees at 7 bases. The CDR3 sequence is 17 residues long. Trimming at V came to 2 bases and at J to 0 bases, leaving 6 bases not matched to a gene. Germline lookup yields CDR1 KGHSH and CDR2 LQKENI.

The CDR3 loop is CASSLAVAEETQYF. The CDR3 DNA sequence: TGTGCCAGCAGCTTAGCGGTGGCAGAAGAGACCCAGTACTTC. The chain recombines TRBV7-9 with TRBJ2-5; D gene uncertain. The CDR3 is 14 amino acids. The V gene's germline CDR1 is SEHNR and CDR2 FQNEAQ (reference sequence). V was pared by 0 bases and J by 3 bases, with 8 bases between.

The chain recombines TRBV7-2 with TRBJ2-7; 7 bases match TRBD1. Trimming took 3 bases from V and 4 from J; bases not matched to a gene: 9. The CDR3 totals 15 residues. CDR1 is SGHTA, CDR2 FQGNSA, per germline. The CDR3, as DNA: TGTGCCAGCAGCTTTACGATAGGGGGCGGGTACGAGCAGTACTTC. Amino acids: CASSFTIGGGYEQYF.

The chain employs TRBV9 and TRBJ1-3; perhaps TRBD1 as D (6 bases). This CDR3 is built from 16 residues. CDR1 is SGDLS and CDR2 is YYNGEE in the germline V gene. The V gene lost 0 bases and the J gene lost 0 bases, with 10 bases spanning the gap. The CDR3 spells CASSVGQGISGNTIYF. The CDR3 bases are TGTGCCAGCAGCGTAGGTCAGGGGATCTCTGGAAACACCATATATTTT.

The chain recombines TRBV28 with TRBJ2-7; 7 bases line up with TRBD1. Unmatched junction bases numbered 14, after V lost 5 bases and J lost 4 bases. Germline CDR1 is MDHEN and CDR2 is SYDVKM. The CDR3 consists of 16 residues. The CDR3 DNA follows: TGTGCCAGCAGTGCTCAGACAGGGTGGGGAACATACGAGCAGTACTTC. It codes for CASSAQTGWGTYEQYF.

In the case of this clone: Other DNA sequences in this specimen translate into the identical CDR3. V is TRBV5-4 and J is TRBJ2-2; D uncertain. Trimming shortened V by 5 bases and J by 3 bases, and 5 bases separated the two germline ends. CDR1 and CDR2 from the germline V gene are SGHNT and YYREEE (reference sequence). This CDR3 has 12 residues. The CDR3: CASSPDTGELFF. CDR3 DNA sequence: TGTGCCAGCAGTCCCGACACCGGGGAGCTGTTTTTT.

The chain uses TRBV15 and TRBJ2-1; D is ambiguous. Germline V gene data show CDR1 as LNHNV and CDR2 as YYDKDF (reference sequence). The CDR3 covers 14 residues. V lost 0 bases to trimming and J lost 10 bases, with 13 bases between them. The chain's CDR3 is CATSRDPSPAEQFF. CDR3 DNA: TGTGCCACCAGCAGAGATCCCTCACCGGCCGAGCAGTTCTTC.

DNA for the CDR3: TGTGCCAGCAGCCGCCAGAGGGGTGAGGGGGAGACCCAGTACTTC. Amino acids: CASSRQRGEGETQYF. The chain is built from TRBV7-2 and TRBJ2-5; D possibly uses TRBD1 or TRBD2 (5 bases each). This CDR3 has 15 amino acids. V dropped 5 bases and J dropped 5 bases, with 18 bases sitting between them. Germline lookup yields CDR1 SGHTA and CDR2 FQGNSA.

The chain is built from TRBV7-8 and TRBJ2-5, with 10 bases lining up with TRBD2. The CDR3 is 17 amino acids. Per the germline V gene, CDR1 is SGHVS and CDR2 is FQNEAQ. The trim removed 0 bases at V and 4 bases at J, leaving 8 bases unmatched. The CDR3 protein is CASSLARLAGAPETQYF. The CDR3 coding sequence is TGTGCCAGCAGCTTAGCGCGTCTAGCGGGAGCGCCAGAGACCCAGTACTTC.

The V and J genes are TRBV18 and TRBJ2-3, with D tentatively TRBD2 (6 bases). Germline-derived CDR1 and CDR2 are KGHSH and LQKENI. V was trimmed by 2 bases and J by 3 bases, leaving 12 bases between them. CDR3 length: 15 amino acids. The CDR3 nucleotides are TGTGCCAGCTCACCATACCGGGACTCAACAGATACGCAGTATTTT. Translated: CASSPYRDSTDTQYF.

The rearrangement joins TRBV11-1 to TRBJ1-1; possibly TRBD1 for D (5 bases). The germline V gene encodes CDR1 SGHAT and CDR2 FQDESV (reference sequence). The ends were cut back, 2 bases at V and 0 bases at J, with 10 bases in the middle. The CDR3 sequence is 15 residues long. The CDR3 coding sequence is TGTGCCAGCAGCTTAAATTCAGGGATGAACACTGAAGCTTTCTTT. Its translation is CASSLNSGMNTEAFF.

This rearrangement joins TRBV10-1 to TRBJ2-7; 14 bases line up with TRBD2. The CDR3 has 15 residues. The germline V gene encodes CDR1 WNHNN and CDR2 SYGVQD (reference sequence). With 10 bases clipped from V and 4 bases from J, the junction kept 9 bases outside the gene matches. CDR3: CAKIAGTSGSYEQYF. CDR3 DNA sequence: TGCGCCAAAATTGCCGGGACTAGCGGGAGTTACGAGCAGTACTTC.

This clone was detected only a few times. The chain couples TRBV5-6 to TRBJ2-2; D not certain. Germline CDR1 SGHDT, CDR2 YYEEEE. The CDR3 totals 15 residues. V was shortened by 0 bases and J by 1 base, with 7 bases between the two germline ends. The CDR3 coding sequence is TGTGCCAGCAGCTTGGCCGGGCAGAACACCGGGGAGCTGTTTTTT. Amino acids: CASSLAGQNTGELFF.

A word on this clone: A junction boundary mismatches the germline segment, possibly from a read error. The CDR3 region has the DNA TGTGCCAGCAGCCTAGCGGGTGACAGTGAGCAGTACTTC. This sequence encodes CASSLAGDSEQYF. The chain recombines TRBV7-9 with TRBJ2-7; 8 nucleotides line up with TRBD2. From germline, CDR1 is SEHNR and CDR2 FQNEAQ (reference sequence). CDR3 size: 13 residues.

This chain connects TRBV5-1 to TRBJ2-7; D may be TRBD2 (5 bases). Germline CDR1 reads SGHRS; CDR2 reads YFSETQ. The germline V and J ends were trimmed by 4 bases and 2 bases, with 13 bases remaining between them. This CDR3 is built from 14 residues. The CDR3 loop reads CASSRDLGPYEQYF. CDR3 sequence (DNA): TGCGCCAGCAGCCGGGATCTCGGGCCCTACGAGCAGTACTTC.

In nucleotides, the CDR3 is TGTGCCAGCAGTTTACTAGCGGTCTACGAGCAGTACTTC. As protein: CASSLLAVYEQYF. The chain combines TRBV28 with TRBJ2-7, with 7 bases aligning to TRBD2. Germline values: CDR1 MDHEN, CDR2 SYDVKM. The length of the CDR3 is 13 residues. J was trimmed by 3 bases and V by 2 bases; bases with no gene match: 1.

The V call is TRBV5-1, the J call TRBJ1-1; D perhaps matches TRBD1 (6 bases). Germline lookup yields CDR1 SGHRS and CDR2 YFSETQ. Trimming left V 6 bases short and J 0 bases short, with 12 bases between. The CDR3 length is 14 residues. CDR3 sequence reads: CASTGAFLNTEAFF. The DNA for the CDR3 is TGCGCCAGCACAGGGGCCTTCCTGAACACTGAAGCTTTCTTT.

The chain uses TRBV15 and TRBJ1-5; tentatively, D is TRBD1 (5 bases). Germline V lookup: CDR1 LNHNV, CDR2 YYDKDF (reference sequence). Trimming left V 0 bases short and J 0 bases short, with 12 bases between. The CDR3 is made up of 17 amino acids. CDR3 sequence: CATSRDRGTYSNQPQHF. CDR3 sequence (DNA): TGTGCCACCAGCAGAGATCGAGGGACTTATAGCAATCAGCCCCAGCATTTT.

This clone was counted only a few times. The sample contains more than one DNA sequence encoding this CDR3. The chain uses TRBV5-1 and TRBJ1-4, with D possibly being TRBD1 (5 bases). Germline CDR1 is SGHRS and CDR2 is YFSETQ. This CDR3 is built from 14 residues. V was shortened by 0 bases and J by 2 bases, with 5 bases between the two germline ends. CDR3 DNA: TGCGCCAGCAGCTTGGGGGGGACTAATGAAAAACTGTTTTTT. Amino acids: CASSLGGTNEKLFF.

The chain employs TRBV5-1 and TRBJ1-1; D gene uncertain. V shed 2 bases and J shed 4 bases, with 9 bases lying between them. The CDR3 has 13 amino acids. CDR1 and CDR2 from the germline V gene are SGHRS and YFSETQ. The DNA of the CDR3 is TGCGCCAGCAGCTTAGGGCATGGCACTGAAGCTTTCTTT. Protein sequence: CASSLGHGTEAFF.

The chain recombines TRBV28 with TRBJ1-1; 8 nucleotides line up with TRBD1. The trim removed 4 bases at V and 6 bases at J, leaving 10 bases unmatched. This CDR3 contains 15 residues. Germline CDR1 and CDR2: MDHEN and SYDVKM. For the CDR3, the DNA is TGTGCCAGCAGTTCCCCGGGACAGGTTCCGGCTGAAGCTTTCTTT. Amino acids: CASSSPGQVPAEAFF.

As concerns this clone: Other DNA sequences in the same sample also yield this CDR3. The CDR3 DNA is TGTGCCAGCAGACTAGGAGATTACAATGAGCAGTTCTTC. This codes for CASRLGDYNEQFF. V usage is TRBV6-5 and J usage is TRBJ2-1; D possibly corresponds to TRBD2 (5 bases). The V gene lost 6 bases and the J gene lost 4 bases, with 10 bases spanning the gap. This CDR3 spans 13 amino acids. CDR1 is MNHEY and CDR2 is SVGAGI in the germline V gene.

The J gene is TRBJ2-7, the V gene TRBV29-1; D uncertain. Germline CDR1 and CDR2: SQVTM and ANQGSEA. CDR3 length equals 13 residues. V gave up 4 bases and J gave up 2 bases, with 12 bases separating them. The CDR3 loop reads CSVVQYSPYEQYF. The CDR3, as DNA: TGCAGCGTTGTACAGTATTCTCCCTACGAGCAGTACTTC.

The chain joins TRBV2 to TRBJ2-1; 9 bases map to TRBD1. V gave up 7 bases and J gave up 4 bases; unmatched junction bases: 8. Germline values: CDR1 SNHLY, CDR2 FYNNEI. The CDR3 loop spans 15 amino acids. Here the CDR3 DNA reads TGTGCCAGCACCGCGGGACAGGGAACTTACAATGAGCAGTTCTTC. Translation gives CASTAGQGTYNEQFF.

The gene calls are TRBV9 and TRBJ2-1, with no clear D. The CDR3 extends over 15 amino acids. Trimming removed 4 bases from V and 2 bases from J, with 13 bases in between. CDR1 and CDR2 from the germline V gene are SGDLS and YYNGEE. The CDR3 nucleotides read TGTGCCAGCAGCCTTTGGAGTACCCCCTACAATGAGCAGTTCTTC. Amino acid sequence: CASSLWSTPYNEQFF. Complete variable domain (other parts from reference TRBV9 and TRBJ2-1): DSGVTQTPKHLITATGQRVTLRCSPRSGDLSVYWYQQSLDQGLQFLIQYYNGEERAKGNILERFSAQQFPDLHSELNLSSLELGDSALYFCASSLWSTPYNEQFFGPGTRLTVL.

On this clone: The sample contains more than one DNA sequence encoding this CDR3. The chain links TRBV7-9 to TRBJ2-7, with D possibly matching TRBD2 (6 bases). The CDR3 is 12 amino acids. Trimming cost V 5 bases and J 6 bases, with 11 bases left between them. Germline V CDR1 and CDR2: SEHNR, FQNEAQ (reference sequence). CDR3 DNA: TGTGCCAGCAGCCCGTCGGGGGTCGAGCAGTACTTC. Protein product: CASSPSGVEQYF.